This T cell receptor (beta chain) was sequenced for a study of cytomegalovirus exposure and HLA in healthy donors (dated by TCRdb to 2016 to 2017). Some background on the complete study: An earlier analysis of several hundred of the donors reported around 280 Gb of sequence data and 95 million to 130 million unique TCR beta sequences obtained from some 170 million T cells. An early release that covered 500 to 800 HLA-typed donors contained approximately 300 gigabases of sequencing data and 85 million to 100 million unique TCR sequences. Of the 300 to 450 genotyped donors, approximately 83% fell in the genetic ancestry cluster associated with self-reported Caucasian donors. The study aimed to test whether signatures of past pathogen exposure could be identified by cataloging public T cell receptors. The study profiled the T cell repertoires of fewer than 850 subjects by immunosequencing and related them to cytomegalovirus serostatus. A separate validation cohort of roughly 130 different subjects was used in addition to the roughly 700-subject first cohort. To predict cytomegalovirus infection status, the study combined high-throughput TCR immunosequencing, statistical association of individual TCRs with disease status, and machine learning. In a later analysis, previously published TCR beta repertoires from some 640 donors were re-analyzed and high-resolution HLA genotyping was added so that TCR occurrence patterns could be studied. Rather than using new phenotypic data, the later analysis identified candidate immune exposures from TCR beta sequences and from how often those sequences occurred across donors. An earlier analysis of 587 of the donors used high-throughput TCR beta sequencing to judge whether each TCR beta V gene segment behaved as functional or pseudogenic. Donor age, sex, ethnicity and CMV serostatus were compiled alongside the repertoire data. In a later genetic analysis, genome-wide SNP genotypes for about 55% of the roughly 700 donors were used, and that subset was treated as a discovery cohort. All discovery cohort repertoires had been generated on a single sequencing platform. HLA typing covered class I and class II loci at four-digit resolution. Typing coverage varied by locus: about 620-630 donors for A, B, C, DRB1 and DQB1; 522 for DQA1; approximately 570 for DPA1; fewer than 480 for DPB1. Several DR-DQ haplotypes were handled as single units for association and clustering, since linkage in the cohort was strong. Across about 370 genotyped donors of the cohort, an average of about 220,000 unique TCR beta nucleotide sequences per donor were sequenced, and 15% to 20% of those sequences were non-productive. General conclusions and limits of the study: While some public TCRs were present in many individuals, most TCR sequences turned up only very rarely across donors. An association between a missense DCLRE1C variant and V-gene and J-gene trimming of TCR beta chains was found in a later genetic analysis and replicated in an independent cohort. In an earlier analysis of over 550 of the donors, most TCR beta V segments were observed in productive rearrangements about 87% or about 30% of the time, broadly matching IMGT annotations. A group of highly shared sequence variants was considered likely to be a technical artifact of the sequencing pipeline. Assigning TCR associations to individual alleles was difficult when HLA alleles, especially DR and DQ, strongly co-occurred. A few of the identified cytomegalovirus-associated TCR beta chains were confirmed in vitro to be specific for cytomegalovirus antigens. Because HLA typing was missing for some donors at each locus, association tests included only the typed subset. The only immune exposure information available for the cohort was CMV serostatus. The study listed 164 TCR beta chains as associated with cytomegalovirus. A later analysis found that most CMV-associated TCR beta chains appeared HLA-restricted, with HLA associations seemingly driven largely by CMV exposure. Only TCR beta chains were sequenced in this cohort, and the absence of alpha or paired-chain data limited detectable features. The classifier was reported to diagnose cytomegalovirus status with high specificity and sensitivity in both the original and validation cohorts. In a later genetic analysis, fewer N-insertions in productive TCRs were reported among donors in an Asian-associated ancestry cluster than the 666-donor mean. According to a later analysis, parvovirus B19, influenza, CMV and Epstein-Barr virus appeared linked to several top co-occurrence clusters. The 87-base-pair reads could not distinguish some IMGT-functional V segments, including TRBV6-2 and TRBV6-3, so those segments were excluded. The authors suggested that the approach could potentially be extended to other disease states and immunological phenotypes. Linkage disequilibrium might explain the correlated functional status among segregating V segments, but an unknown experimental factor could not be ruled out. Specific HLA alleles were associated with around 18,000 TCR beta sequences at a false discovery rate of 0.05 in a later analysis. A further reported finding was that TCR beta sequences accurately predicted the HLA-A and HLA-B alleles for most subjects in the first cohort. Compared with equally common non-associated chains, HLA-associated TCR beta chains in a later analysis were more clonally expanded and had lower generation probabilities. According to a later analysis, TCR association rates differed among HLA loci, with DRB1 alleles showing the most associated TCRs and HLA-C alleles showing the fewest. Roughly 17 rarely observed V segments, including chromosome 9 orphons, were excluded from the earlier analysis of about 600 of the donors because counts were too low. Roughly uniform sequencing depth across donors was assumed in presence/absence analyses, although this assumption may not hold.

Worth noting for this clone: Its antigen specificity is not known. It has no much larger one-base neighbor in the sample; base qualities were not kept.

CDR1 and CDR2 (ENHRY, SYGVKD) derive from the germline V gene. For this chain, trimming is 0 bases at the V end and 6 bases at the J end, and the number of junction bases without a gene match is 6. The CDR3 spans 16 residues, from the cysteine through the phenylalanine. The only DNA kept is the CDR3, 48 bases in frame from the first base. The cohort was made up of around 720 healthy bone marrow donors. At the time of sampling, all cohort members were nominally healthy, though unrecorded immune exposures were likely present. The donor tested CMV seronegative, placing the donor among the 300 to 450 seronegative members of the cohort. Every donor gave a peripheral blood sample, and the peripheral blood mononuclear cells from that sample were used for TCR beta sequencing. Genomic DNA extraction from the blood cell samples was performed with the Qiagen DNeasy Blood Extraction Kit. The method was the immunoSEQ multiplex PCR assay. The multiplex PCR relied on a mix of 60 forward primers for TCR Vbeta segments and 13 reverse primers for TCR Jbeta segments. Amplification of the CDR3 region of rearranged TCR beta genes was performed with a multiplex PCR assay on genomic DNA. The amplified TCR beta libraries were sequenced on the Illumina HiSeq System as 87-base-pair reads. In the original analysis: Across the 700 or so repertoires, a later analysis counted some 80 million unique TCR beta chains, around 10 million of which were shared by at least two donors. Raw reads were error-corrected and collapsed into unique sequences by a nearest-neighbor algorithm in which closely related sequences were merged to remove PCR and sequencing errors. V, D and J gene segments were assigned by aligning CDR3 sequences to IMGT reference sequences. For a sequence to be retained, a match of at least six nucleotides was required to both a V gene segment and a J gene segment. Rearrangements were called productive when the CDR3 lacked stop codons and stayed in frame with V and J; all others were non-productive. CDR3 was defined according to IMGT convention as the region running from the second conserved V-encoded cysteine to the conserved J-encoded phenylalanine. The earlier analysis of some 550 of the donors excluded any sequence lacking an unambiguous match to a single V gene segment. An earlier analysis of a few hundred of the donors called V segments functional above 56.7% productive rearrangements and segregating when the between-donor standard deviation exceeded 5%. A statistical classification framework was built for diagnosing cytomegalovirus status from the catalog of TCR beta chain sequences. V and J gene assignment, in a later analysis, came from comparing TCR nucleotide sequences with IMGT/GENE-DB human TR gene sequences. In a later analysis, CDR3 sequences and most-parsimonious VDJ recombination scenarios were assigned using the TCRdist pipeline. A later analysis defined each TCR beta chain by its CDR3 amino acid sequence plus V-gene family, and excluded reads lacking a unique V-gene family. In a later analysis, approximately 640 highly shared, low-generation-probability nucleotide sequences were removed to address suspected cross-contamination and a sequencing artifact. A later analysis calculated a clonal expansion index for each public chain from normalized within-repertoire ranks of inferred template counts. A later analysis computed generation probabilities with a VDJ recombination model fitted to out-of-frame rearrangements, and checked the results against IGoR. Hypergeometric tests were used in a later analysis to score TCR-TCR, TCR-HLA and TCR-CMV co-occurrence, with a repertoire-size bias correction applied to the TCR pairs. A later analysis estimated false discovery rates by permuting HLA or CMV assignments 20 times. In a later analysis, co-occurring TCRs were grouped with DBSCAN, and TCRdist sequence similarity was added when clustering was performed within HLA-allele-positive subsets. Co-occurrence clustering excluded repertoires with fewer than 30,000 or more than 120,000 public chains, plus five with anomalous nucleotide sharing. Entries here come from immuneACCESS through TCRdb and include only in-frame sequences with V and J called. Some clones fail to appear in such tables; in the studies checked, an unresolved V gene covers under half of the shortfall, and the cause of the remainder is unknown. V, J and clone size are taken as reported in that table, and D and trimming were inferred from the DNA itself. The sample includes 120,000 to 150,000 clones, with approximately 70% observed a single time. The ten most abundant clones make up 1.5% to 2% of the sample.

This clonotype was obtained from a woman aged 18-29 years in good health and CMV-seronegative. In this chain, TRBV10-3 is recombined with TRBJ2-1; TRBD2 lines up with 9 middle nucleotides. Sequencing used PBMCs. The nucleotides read TGTGCCATCAGTGAGTCGGGGTTAGCGGGAGCCAATGAGCAGTTCTTC. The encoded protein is CAISESGLAGANEQFF.